Detailed here is one T cell receptor (beta chain). This entry comes from a study of blood T cell repertoires in COVID-19. Study overall: From T cells, B-cell-depleted T cells, or PBMCs came the material, which was cDNA or gDNA.

Original data processing: The assay estimated nucleated cells by amplifying reference gene primers. Data came from immunoSEQ multiplex PCR; TCRdb stores just in-frame clones and leaves some out. From that table come the V and J calls and clone size; the DNA was used to work out D and trimming. The data contain 150,000 to 200,000 clones, roughly four fifths of them singletons. The V gene's germline CDR1 is SGHKS and CDR2 YYEKEE (reference sequence). Trimming removed 1 base at V and 2 bases at J, with 10 bases between. The CDR3 runs 15 residues. This receptor was obtained from a man between 60 and 75 years old with active or convalescent COVID-19. J is TRBJ1-5 and V is TRBV5-5; tentatively, D is TRBD1 (5 bases). The sequenced material came from peripheral blood. The CDR3 DNA is TGTGCCAGCAGCTTGTCCCCCAGGGGCAATCAGCCCCAGCATTTT. It is translated as CASSLSPRGNQPQHF.